The 18 T cell receptor beta chains below were found in one sample sequenced in a study of blood T cell repertoires in COVID-19. Measured with immunoSEQ multiplex PCR; TCRdb has only the in-frame clones, and not every one. The top ten hold approximately 0.89% of the sample, which has 200,000 to 250,000 clones, roughly 81% seen once. The sample consisted of peripheral blood. The receptors derive from a man aged 35 to 55 with acute or convalescent COVID-19.

The CDR3 region has the DNA TGTGCCAGCAGCTTGAGGACAGAGAATGAAAAACTGTTTTTT. It translates to CASSLRTENEKLFF. This sequence joins TRBV7-9 and TRBJ1-4; a possible D gene is TRBD1 (6 bases). The V and J ends lost 3 bases and 5 bases respectively, with 10 bases between them. Germline loops: CDR1 SEHNR, CDR2 FQNEAQ (reference sequence). The length of the CDR3 is 14 residues.

This rearrangement joins TRBV7-9 to TRBJ1-4, with 8 bases lining up with TRBD1. This CDR3 contains 16 residues. V lost 0 bases to trimming and J lost 8 bases; unmatched junction nucleotides: 8. CDR1 is SEHNR, CDR2 FQNEAQ, per germline (reference sequence). In DNA form, the CDR3 reads TGTGCCAGCAGCTTAGCGAGCCAGGGGGCGCGAGAAAAACTGTTTTTT. It yields the protein CASSLASQGAREKLFF.

This chain links TRBV19 with TRBJ2-2; 8 bases are shared with TRBD1. Trimming cost V 5 bases and J 6 bases; bases outside gene matches: 5. The CDR3 is 14 residues long. Germline loops: CDR1 LNHDA, CDR2 SQIVND (reference sequence). The chain's CDR3 is CASSVQGAAGELFF. CDR3 DNA: TGTGCCAGTAGTGTTCAGGGGGCTGCCGGGGAGCTGTTTTTT.

This chain joins TRBV11-2 and TRBJ1-5; perhaps TRBD1 as D (5 bases). V shed 5 bases and J shed 7 bases, with 12 bases lying between them. Per germline, CDR1 SGHAT and CDR2 FQNNGV. The CDR3 extends over 13 amino acids. CDR3 bases: TGTGCCAGCAGCCAGGGCTCTTTCCAGCCCCAGCATTTT. This sequence encodes CASSQGSFQPQHF.

This rearrangement joins TRBV6-6 to TRBJ1-5, with D tentatively TRBD1 (5 bases). CDR3 length: 13 amino acids. The germline V gene encodes CDR1 MNHNY and CDR2 SVGAGI (reference sequence). The V end lost 6 bases, the J end lost 9 bases, and 15 bases lay between the germline ends. DNA of the CDR3: TGTGCCAGCAGACCGCAGGGAATTAGGCCCCAGCATTTT. Translated: CASRPQGIRPQHF.

The chain couples TRBV11-3 to TRBJ2-5; 12 nucleotides match TRBD1. The V segment lost 1 base and the J segment 5 bases; nucleotides outside the gene matches: 8. CDR1 is SGHNT, CDR2 YENEEA, per germline. This CDR3 has 17 amino acids. The CDR3: CASSLAAGTGGQETQYF. The CDR3 DNA is TGTGCCAGCAGCTTAGCAGCTGGGACAGGGGGCCAGGAGACCCAGTACTTC. The whole variable domain, remainder taken from reference TRBV11-3 and TRBJ2-5, is EAGVVQSPRYKIIEKKQPVAFWCNPISGHNTLYWYLQNLGQGPELLIRYENEEAVDDSQLPKDRFSAERLKGVDSTLKIQPAELGDSAVYLCASSLAAGTGGQETQYFGPGTRLLVL.

V is TRBV12-5 and J is TRBJ1-1, with 7 bases aligning to TRBD1. Germline-derived CDR1 and CDR2 are LGHNT and FRNRAP. CDR3 length: 14 residues. The J segment lost 4 bases and the V segment lost 1 base, leaving 3 bases of the junction unmatched. The chain's CDR3 is CASGLGQGATEAFF. CDR3 DNA sequence: TGTGCTAGTGGTTTGGGACAGGGAGCCACTGAAGCTTTCTTT. The whole variable domain, filled in from reference TRBV12-5 and TRBJ1-1, reads DARVTQTPRHKVTEMGQEVTMRCQPILGHNTVFWYRQTMMQGLELLAYFRNRAPLDDSGMPKDRFSAEMPDATLATLKIQPSEPRDSAVYFCASGLGQGATEAFFGQGTRLTVV.

The chain recombines TRBV19 with TRBJ2-5, with a possible D match to TRBD2 (5 bases). This CDR3 contains 15 residues. Trimming pared 4 bases from V and 5 bases from J, leaving 17 bases between. Germline V lookup: CDR1 LNHDA, CDR2 SQIVND (reference sequence). Here the CDR3 reads CASSKVGTGSETQYF. The CDR3 DNA sequence: TGTGCCAGTAGTAAGGTTGGTACGGGATCGGAGACCCAGTACTTC. The variable domain in full, with the rest retrieved from reference TRBV19 and TRBJ2-5, is DGGITQSPKYLFRKEGQNVTLSCEQNLNHDAMYWYRQDPGQGLRLIYYSQIVNDFQKGDIAEGYSVSREKKESFPLTVTSAQKNPTAFYLCASSKVGTGSETQYFGPGTRLLVL.

The chain is built from TRBV6-4 and TRBJ2-1, with D uncertain. The CDR3 is 13 residues long. CDR1 and CDR2 from the germline V gene are MRHNA and SNTAGT. V lost 4 bases, J lost 5 bases, and 9 bases lay in between. CDR3: CASSATSNNEQFF. For the CDR3, the DNA is TGTGCCAGCAGTGCCACTTCGAACAATGAGCAGTTCTTC.

This chain uses TRBV7-2 with TRBJ2-3; 8 positions agree with TRBD2. The CDR3 runs 13 residues. Per germline, CDR1 SGHTA and CDR2 FQGNSA. After removal of 10 bases from V and 3 bases from J, the junction contained 6 bases not matched to a gene. The CDR3 is CATRSGGTDTQYF. The CDR3 region has the DNA TGTGCCACCCGAAGCGGGGGAACAGATACGCAGTATTTT. Full variable domain (missing parts from reference TRBV7-2 and TRBJ2-3): GAGVSQSPSNKVTEKGKDVELRCDPISGHTALYWYRQSLGQGLEFLIYFQGNSAPDKSGLPSDRFSAERTGGSVSTLTIQRTQQEDSAVYLCATRSGGTDTQYFGPGTRLTVL.

Written as DNA, the CDR3 is TGTGCCAGCAGCCCTGACAACGCCTATGGCTACACCTTC. It specifies CASSPDNAYGYTF. The V and J genes are TRBV5-6 and TRBJ1-2; D is unclear. The CDR3 has 13 residues. The germline V gene has CDR1 SGHDT and CDR2 YYEEEE. The V end lost 4 bases, the J end lost 4 bases, and 11 bases lay between the germline ends.

This chain joins TRBV2 and TRBJ1-1; 7 bases fit TRBD1. CDR1 is SNHLY, CDR2 FYNNEI, per germline. V shed 5 bases and J 6 bases; nucleotides not matched to a gene: 3. CDR3 length: 12 amino acids. As DNA, the CDR3 is TGTGCCAGCAGTCCGACAGGGCCTGAAGCTTTCTTT. Translated: CASSPTGPEAFF.

This clone was observed a few times. This sequence joins TRBV5-6 and TRBJ2-2; D is perhaps TRBD2 (5 bases). Germline V gene data show CDR1 as SGHDT and CDR2 as YYEEEE. Trimming removed 1 base at V and 3 bases at J, with 13 bases between. This CDR3 is 16 amino acids long. The CDR3 sequence: CASSLQSEDYTGELFF. The CDR3 nucleotides are TGTGCCAGCAGCTTGCAATCCGAGGACTACACCGGGGAGCTGTTTTTT.

This chain uses TRBV29-1 with TRBJ2-2, with 8 bases identical to TRBD2. Germline V gene sequence: CDR1 SQVTM, CDR2 ANQGSEA. The V gene end was trimmed by 4 bases and the J gene end by 0 bases; junction bases not matched to a gene: 4. CDR3 size: 15 residues. The chain's CDR3 is CSVVTSDPNTGELFF. CDR3 DNA sequence: TGCAGCGTTGTGACTAGCGATCCGAACACCGGGGAGCTGTTTTTT.

The chain carries TRBV20-1 and TRBJ2-5; D not certain. Trimming took 3 bases from V and 4 from J, leaving 9 bases between them. Germline CDR1 DFQATT, CDR2 SNEGSKA (reference sequence). The CDR3 contains 12 residues. The CDR3 spells CSASPGSETQYF. CDR3 DNA: TGCAGTGCTAGTCCCGGGTCAGAGACCCAGTACTTC.

The V and J genes are TRBV13 and TRBJ1-1, with TRBD1 matching over 10 bases. Germline V gene lookup returns CDR1 PRHDT and CDR2 FYEKMQ (reference sequence). The CDR3 has 17 amino acids. V trimming: 5 bases; J trimming: 5 bases; junction bases outside the gene matches: 14. Written as DNA, the CDR3 is TGTGCCAGCAGCGAACCCAGGGGTGGGGGACAGGGGACTGAAGCTTTCTTT. Encoded protein: CASSEPRGGGQGTEAFF.

A few counts support this clone. V and J are TRBV14 and TRBJ1-6, with D hard to call. Germline-derived CDR1 and CDR2 are SGHDN and FVKESK. V was cut by 0 bases and J by 6 bases, with 12 bases left in between. The CDR3 is made up of 16 amino acids. The CDR3 nucleotides are TGTGCCAGCAGCCAAGATTTGGTCAGTGTTAATTCACCCCTCCACTTT. Translation gives CASSQDLVSVNSPLHF.

The chain carries TRBV5-4 and TRBJ2-3; possibly TRBD1 for D (6 bases). V lost 2 bases to trimming and J lost 6 bases, with 16 bases between them. Germline V gene lookup returns CDR1 SGHNT and CDR2 YYREEE (reference sequence). This CDR3 contains 15 residues. CDR3 loop: CASSLSRGNGDTQYF. DNA of the CDR3: TGTGCCAGCAGCTTATCTAGGGGGAACGGCGATACGCAGTATTTT.